This T cell receptor (beta chain) was recorded in a study of T cell responses to AZD1222 COVID-19 vaccine. General study results and limits: Seropositive AZD1222 recipients at baseline numbered only five to seven. The donor group comprised mostly white British people and more females; the analysis possibly underestimated clonal diversity. Reportedly, nearly half of unique spike TCRs recognized epitopes outside B.1.351/B.1.1.7 mutations.

CDR1 is MNHEY, CDR2 SVGAGI, per germline. The CDR3 sequence is 11 residues long. Trimming shortened V by 6 bases and J by 6 bases, and 8 bases separated the two germline ends. Assay: immunoSEQ multiplex PCR; the TCRdb copy retains only in-frame clones and omits some. The sample has 160,000 or so clones, 88% seen once. As for this clone: The antigen is not known.

The genes are TRBV6-5 and TRBJ1-2; D possibly corresponds to TRBD1 (5 bases). This TCR was recovered from an adult who received the AZD1222 COVID-19 vaccine. The sequencing here drew on peripheral blood, taken 28 days after the second AZD1222 dose. CDR3 in DNA: TGTGCCAGCAGCCGGGGGGATGGCTACACCTTC. This gives the protein CASSRGDGYTF.